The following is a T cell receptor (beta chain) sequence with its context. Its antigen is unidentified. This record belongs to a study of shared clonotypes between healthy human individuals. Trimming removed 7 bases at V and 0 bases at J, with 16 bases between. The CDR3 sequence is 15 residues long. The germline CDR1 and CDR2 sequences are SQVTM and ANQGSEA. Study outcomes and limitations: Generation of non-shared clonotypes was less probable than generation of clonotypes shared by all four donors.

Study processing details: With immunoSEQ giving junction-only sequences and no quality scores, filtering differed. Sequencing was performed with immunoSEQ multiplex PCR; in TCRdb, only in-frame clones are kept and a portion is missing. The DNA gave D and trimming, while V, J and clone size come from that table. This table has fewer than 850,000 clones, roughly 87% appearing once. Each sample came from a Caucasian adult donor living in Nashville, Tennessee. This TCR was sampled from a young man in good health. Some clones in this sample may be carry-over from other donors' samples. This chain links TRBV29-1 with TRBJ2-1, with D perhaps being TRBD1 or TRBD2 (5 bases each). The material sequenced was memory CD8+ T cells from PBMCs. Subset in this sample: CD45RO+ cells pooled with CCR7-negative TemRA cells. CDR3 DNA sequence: TGCAGCGCGGGGCCTGGGCTGAGCTCCTACAATGAGCAGTTCTTC. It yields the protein CSAGPGLSSYNEQFF.